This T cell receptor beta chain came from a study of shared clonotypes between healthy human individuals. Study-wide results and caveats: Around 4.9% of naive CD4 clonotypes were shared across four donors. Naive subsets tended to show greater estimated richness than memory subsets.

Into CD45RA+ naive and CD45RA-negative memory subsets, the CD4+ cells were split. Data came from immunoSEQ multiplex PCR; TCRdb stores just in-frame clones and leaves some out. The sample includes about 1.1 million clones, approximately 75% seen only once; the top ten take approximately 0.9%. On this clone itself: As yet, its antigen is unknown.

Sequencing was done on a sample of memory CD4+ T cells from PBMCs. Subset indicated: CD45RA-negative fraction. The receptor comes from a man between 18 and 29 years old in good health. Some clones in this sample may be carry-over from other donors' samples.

CDR3 sequence reads: CASSEEGSTEAFF. CDR3 bases: TGTGCCAGCAGTGAAGAGGGTAGCACTGAAGCTTTCTTT. The chain uses TRBV25-1 and TRBJ1-1; D unclear. Between the trimmed V and J ends, which lost 2 bases and 4 bases, there was a span of 8 bases. From germline, CDR1 is MGHDK and CDR2 SYGVNS. There are 13 residues in the CDR3.